This is a list of T cell receptor beta chains from one sample in a study of PD-1 blockade in classical Hodgkin lymphoma. Clones were sequenced by immunoSEQ multiplex PCR, and TCRdb holds only the in-frame ones, with some missing. The sample includes about 100,000 clones, approximately 80% seen only once; the top ten take more than 9%. This sample comprised peripheral blood mononuclear cells (PBMCs), obtained at baseline. The receptors were sampled from a human donor with classical Hodgkin lymphoma. Both conserved end residues are part of each CDR3. D genes are given only for firm matches. Clone size, where shown, is once, few, many, or a class for clones that have expanded.

d_call	clone_size	j_call	v_call	cdr3_nt	cdr3_aa
TRBD2	.	TRBJ2-7	TRBV5-1	TGCGCCAGCAGACCGGCCGGGACTAGCAGCTCCTACGAGCAGTACTTC	CASRPAGTSSSYEQYF
.	.	TRBJ2-7	TRBV4-1	TGCGCCAGCAGCCAAGATATTAGCACTAGAGAAGAGCAGTACTTC	CASSQDISTREEQYF
.	.	TRBJ2-1	TRBV11-2	TGTGCCAGCAGCTTAGGTAGAGGTGATGAGCAGTTCTTC	CASSLGRGDEQFF
TRBD1	many	TRBJ2-7	TRBV7-9	TGTGCCAGCAGCCGACGACAGGGGGGCTACGAGCAGTACTTC	CASSRRQGGYEQYF
TRBD1	.	TRBJ2-5	TRBV19	TGTGCCAGTAGTACCTTGGACAGGCCGGTAGGGACCCAGTACTTC	CASSTLDRPVGTQYF
TRBD2	.	TRBJ2-3	TRBV18	TGTGCCAGCTCTGAGGGACTAGCGGCAACAGATACGCAGTATTTT	CASSEGLAATDTQYF
.	.	TRBJ1-1	TRBV5-1	TGCGCCAGCAGCAGTGGGTTTGAAGCTTTCTTT	CASSSGFEAFF
TRBD1	.	TRBJ1-2	TRBV5-4	TGTGCCAGCAGTTCGGACAGGGGGCGGTCTTATGGCTACACCTTC	CASSSDRGRSYGYTF
.	.	TRBJ2-7	TRBV19	TGTGCCAGTAGTATCGCGGGGCTAGGTGGGAGCGAGCAGTACTTC	CASSIAGLGGSEQYF
.	.	TRBJ2-7	TRBV10-1	TGCGCCAGCAGTGCCGCCCGACCCGGGGGTTACGAGCAGTACTTC	CASSAARPGGYEQYF
.	once	TRBJ2-7	TRBV6-5	TGTGCCAGCAGTAACGGGGTATCCTACGAGCAGTACTTC	CASSNGVSYEQYF
.	.	TRBJ2-3	TRBV30	TGTGCCTGGACCGAACAGGGCTCGGGCACAGATACGCAGTATTTT	CAWTEQGSGTDTQYF
.	few	TRBJ1-1	TRBV10-3	TGTGCCATCAGTGAATTCACTGAAGCTTTCTTT	CAISEFTEAFF
.	.	TRBJ2-5	TRBV5-1	TGCGCCAGCAGCCCTACGGAGGTGGAGACCCAGTACTTC	CASSPTEVETQYF
.	.	TRBJ2-2	TRBV30	TGTGCCTGGAGTTCGTTGCACACCGGGGAGCTGTTTTTT	CAWSSLHTGELFF
TRBD1	.	TRBJ2-3	TRBV19	TGTGCCAGTAGTACCGGACAGGGGACTACAACAGATACGCAGTATTTT	CASSTGQGTTTDTQYF
.	once	TRBJ2-7	TRBV5-6	TGTGCCGGCCAGTCCAGGGATACCTACGAGCAGTACTTC	CAGQSRDTYEQYF
.	.	TRBJ2-5	TRBV28	TGTGCCAGCAAAGACGCGACCCTCCAAGAGACCCAGTACTTC	CASKDATLQETQYF
TRBD1	.	TRBJ2-1	TRBV27	TGTGCCAGCAGTTCCGACAGGGGCTACAATGAGCAGTTCTTC	CASSSDRGYNEQFF
TRBD1	.	TRBJ1-1	TRBV5-1	TGCGCCAGCAGCTTGGTCGACAGGGGGGAGAACACTGAAGCTTTCTTT	CASSLVDRGENTEAFF
.	.	TRBJ2-5	TRBV5-1	TGCGCCAGCAGCACAGGACTTGGGGGGCAAGAGACCCAGTACTTC	CASSTGLGGQETQYF
TRBD1	.	TRBJ2-2	TRBV29-1	TGCAGCGCATCCGGACAGGGGGCTAGTACGGAGCTGTTTTTT	CSASGQGASTELFF
.	.	TRBJ2-3	TRBV4-1	TGCGCCAGCAGCCAAGGTGACAGCCCTAGCACAGATACGCAGTATTTT	CASSQGDSPSTDTQYF
.	few	TRBJ2-3	TRBV10-3	TGTGCCATCAGTTACAGCACAGATACGCAGTATTTT	CAISYSTDTQYF
.	.	TRBJ2-5	TRBV5-8	TGTGCCAGCAGCCCTGGCGTCTCGGCCCAGTACTTC	CASSPGVSAQYF
TRBD1	.	TRBJ2-7	TRBV5-1	TGCGCCAGCAGCCAGGGACCGGGACAGGGGGCTGGGGAGCAGTACTTC	CASSQGPGQGAGEQYF
.	.	TRBJ2-5	TRBV2	TGTGCCAGCAGGCGGGGCCTCCAAGAGACCCAGTACTTC	CASRRGLQETQYF
.	few	TRBJ1-1	TRBV27	TGTGCCAGCAGTTGGGTGGAGAACACTGAAGCTTTCTTT	CASSWVENTEAFF
.	.	TRBJ1-5	TRBV10-3	TGTGCCATCAGTGAGTCTCGGGACAATCAGCCCCAGCATTTT	CAISESRDNQPQHF
.	.	TRBJ1-5	TRBV12-5	TGTGCTAGTGCCCGCGACAGGAATCAGCCCCAGCATTTT	CASARDRNQPQHF
.	.	TRBJ2-3	TRBV7-3	TGTGCCAGCAGCTTATCCCCCCCCCGCACAGATACGCAGTATTTT	CASSLSPPRTDTQYF
TRBD2	.	TRBJ2-7	TRBV2	TGTGCCAGCAGTCTTAGCGGGAGGGCCAATGAGCAGTACTTC	CASSLSGRANEQYF
.	.	TRBJ2-2	TRBV6-6	TGTGCCAGCAGAATTAGGCTTCACGGGGAGCTGTTTTTT	CASRIRLHGELFF
TRBD1	.	TRBJ1-4	TRBV10-3	TGTGCCATCAGTGAGTACCGGACAGGGCCGAATGAAAAACTGTTTTTT	CAISEYRTGPNEKLFF
TRBD2	once	TRBJ2-2	TRBV19	TGTGCCAGTAGTATACTAGCGGGAGGCGGGACCGGGGAGCTGTTTTTT	CASSILAGGGTGELFF
TRBD1	.	TRBJ2-5	TRBV14	TGTGCCAGCAGCCTAAACAGGGGGACTGGACAAGAGACCCAGTACTTC	CASSLNRGTGQETQYF
.	.	TRBJ2-2	TRBV14	TGTGCCAGCAGCCAATGGGCCCGGACTACCGGGGAGCTGTTTTTT	CASSQWARTTGELFF
.	once	TRBJ1-5	TRBV5-5	TGTGCCAGCAGCCGGCAGGGCGAACAGCCCCAGCATTTT	CASSRQGEQPQHF
TRBD1	once	TRBJ2-3	TRBV5-5	TGTGCCAGCAGCGCCGGGACAGGCCCAGATACGCAGTATTTT	CASSAGTGPDTQYF
TRBD1	.	TRBJ1-5	TRBV27	TGTGCCAGCAGTTTGGACAGGGTGGCTCAGCCCCAGCATTTT	CASSLDRVAQPQHF
TRBD1	.	TRBJ2-5	TRBV19	TGTGCCACCAGGACAGGGAATATGAAGACCCAGTACTTC	CATRTGNMKTQYF
.	once	TRBJ2-3	TRBV7-2	TGTGCCAGCAGTAGCGGTAGCACAGATACGCAGTATTTT	CASSSGSTDTQYF
.	.	TRBJ2-1	TRBV27	TGTGCCAGCAAAACGGGGAGGATAGATGAGCAGTTCTTC	CASKTGRIDEQFF